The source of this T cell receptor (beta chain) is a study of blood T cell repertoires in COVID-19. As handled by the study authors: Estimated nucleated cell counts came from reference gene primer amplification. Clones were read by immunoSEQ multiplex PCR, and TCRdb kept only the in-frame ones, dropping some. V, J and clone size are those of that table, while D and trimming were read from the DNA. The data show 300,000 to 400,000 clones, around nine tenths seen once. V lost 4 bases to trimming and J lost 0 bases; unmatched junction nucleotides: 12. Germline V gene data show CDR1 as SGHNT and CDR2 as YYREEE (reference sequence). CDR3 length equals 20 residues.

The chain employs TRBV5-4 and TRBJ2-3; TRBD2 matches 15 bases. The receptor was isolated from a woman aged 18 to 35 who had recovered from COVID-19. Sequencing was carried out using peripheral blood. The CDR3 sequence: CASSPPGLAGGAVSTDTQYF. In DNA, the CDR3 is TGTGCCAGCAGCCCCCCGGGACTAGCGGGAGGAGCCGTTAGCACAGATACGCAGTATTTT.